The 16 T cell receptor beta chains reported below all come from one sample, sequenced in a study of cytomegalovirus exposure and HLA in healthy donors. Assay used: immunoSEQ multiplex PCR; TCRdb lists only in-frame clones, some missing. The top ten hold 1.5% to 2.5% of the sample, which has hundreds of thousands of clones, 87% seen once. The source material was PBMCs. These receptors were taken from a woman aged 18 to 35 in good health and CMV-seropositive.

The gene calls are TRBV28 and TRBJ2-1, with D perhaps matching TRBD1 (6 bases). This CDR3 region has 16 residues. Germline V lookup: CDR1 MDHEN, CDR2 SYDVKM. The V end lost 5 bases, the J end lost 5 bases, and 19 bases lay between the germline ends. This chain's CDR3 is CASSPTGQRLNNEQFF. For the CDR3, the DNA is TGTGCCAGCAGTCCAACGGGACAAAGACTTAACAATGAGCAGTTCTTC. The variable domain in full, with the rest retrieved from reference TRBV28 and TRBJ2-1, is DVKVTQSSRYLVKRTGEKVFLECVQDMDHENMFWYRQDPGLGLRLIYFSYDVKMKEKGDIPEGYSVSREKKERFSLILESASTNQTSMYLCASSPTGQRLNNEQFFGPGTRLTVL.

This chain joins TRBV10-1 and TRBJ2-3; 8 positions agree with TRBD2. Germline loops: CDR1 WNHNN, CDR2 SYGVQD (reference sequence). The CDR3 is 15 residues long. V lost 5 bases and J lost 6; bases outside the gene matches: 10. CDR3 nucleotides: TGCGCCAGCAGTTCGTCAGCGGGAGCGGGGGATACGCAGTATTTT. Protein sequence: CASSSSAGAGDTQYF.

V gene TRBV5-6 combines with J gene TRBJ2-1; 7 positions match TRBD2. V shed 3 bases, J shed 3 bases, and the junction held 15 bases outside the gene matches. The CDR3 is 18 amino acids. Germline V gives CDR1 SGHDT, CDR2 YYEEEE. In DNA, the CDR3 is TGTGCCAGCAGCTCAACGCCCCTTGCGGGGGAAAACTACAATGAGCAGTTCTTC. This translates into CASSSTPLAGENYNEQFF.

This chain joins TRBV6-6 and TRBJ1-2; D perhaps matches TRBD1 (6 bases). Germline V lookup: CDR1 MNHNY, CDR2 SVGAGI (reference sequence). Trimming cost V 6 bases and J 3 bases, with 14 bases left between them. CDR3 size: 14 residues. The CDR3 region has the DNA TGTGCCAGCAGCCCTACGACAGGCGACTATGGCTACACCTTC. Protein sequence: CASSPTTGDYGYTF.

The rearrangement uses TRBV14 and TRBJ2-7; 8 bases align to TRBD2. The trim removed 4 bases at V and 4 bases at J, leaving 6 bases unmatched. This CDR3 is built from 14 residues. Germline V CDR1 and CDR2: SGHDN, FVKESK. CDR3 sequence: CASSPQGLGYEQYF. The CDR3, as DNA: TGTGCCAGCAGCCCGCAGGGACTAGGGTACGAGCAGTACTTC.

The count of this clone is one. The CDR3 DNA follows: TGTGCCAGCGCACAGGTTTGGAACACCGGGGAGCTGTTTTTT. It specifies CASAQVWNTGELFF. The chain employs TRBV27 and TRBJ2-2; the D gene is possibly TRBD1 (5 bases). Germline CDR1 MNHEY, CDR2 SMNVEV (reference sequence). V dropped 8 bases and J dropped 1 base, with 11 bases sitting between them. The CDR3 has 14 residues.

This sequence joins TRBV19 and TRBJ1-2, with D unclear. Germline loops: CDR1 LNHDA, CDR2 SQIVND (reference sequence). This CDR3 spans 17 amino acids. The V end was cut by 7 bases, the J end by 4 bases, with 25 bases between. CDR3 sequence: CASTLGRDPLGVYGYTF. The CDR3 DNA follows: TGTGCCAGTACCCTAGGACGGGATCCCCTCGGGGTCTATGGCTACACCTTC.

In DNA, the CDR3 is TGTGCCAGCAGTATACGGACAGGGGAGAAAGATACGCAGTATTTT. It yields the protein CASSIRTGEKDTQYF. The V and J genes are TRBV27 and TRBJ2-3; 9 nucleotides line up with TRBD1. The CDR3 spans 15 residues. Germline CDR1 MNHEY, CDR2 SMNVEV (reference sequence). V lost 5 bases and J lost 5; bases outside the gene matches: 8.

The chain is built from TRBV11-2 and TRBJ1-2; perhaps TRBD1 as D (5 bases). Germline lookup yields CDR1 SGHAT and CDR2 FQNNGV. The ends were cut back, 4 bases at V and 5 bases at J, with 11 bases in the middle. The CDR3 length is 13 residues. CDR3 protein: CASSSTGGYGYTF. In DNA, the CDR3 is TGTGCCAGCAGCTCAACCGGGGGGTATGGCTACACCTTC.

This chain's CDR3 is CASSLISSPNTGELFF. Written as DNA, the CDR3 is TGTGCCAGCAGCTTGATAAGTAGTCCGAACACCGGGGAGCTGTTTTTT. The chain recombines TRBV5-4 with TRBJ2-2, with no clear D. Germline loops: CDR1 SGHNT, CDR2 YYREEE (reference sequence). The V end was cut by 1 base, the J end by 0 bases, with 10 bases between. The CDR3 sequence is 16 residues long.

The CDR3 loop reads CASSDRVGGQGFEQYF. CDR3 bases: TGTGCCAGCAGTGATAGGGTAGGCGGACAGGGGTTCGAGCAGTACTTC. J is TRBJ2-7 and V is TRBV27; TRBD1 aligns across 9 bases. Losses at the gene ends were 5 bases for V and 6 bases for J; bases not matched to a gene: 14. The CDR3 spans 16 residues. The V gene's germline CDR1 is MNHEY and CDR2 SMNVEV (reference sequence).

The gene calls are TRBV28 and TRBJ2-2, with D possibly being TRBD1 (6 bases). The CDR3 is made up of 15 amino acids. Trimming cost V 0 bases and J 1 base, with 6 bases left between them. Looked up from germline, CDR1 is MDHEN and CDR2 is SYDVKM. CDR3 region: CASSLWDRNTGELFF. The CDR3 DNA follows: TGTGCCAGCAGTTTATGGGACAGGAACACCGGGGAGCTGTTTTTT.

This chain uses TRBV4-1 with TRBJ2-7; 8 nucleotides align to TRBD1. Germline V lookup: CDR1 MGHRA, CDR2 YSYEKL. The CDR3 runs to 14 residues. The V and J ends lost 3 bases and 1 base, in that order; junction bases with no gene match: 2. CDR3 DNA sequence: TGCGCCAGCAGCCACAGGACAGGGTCCTACGAGCAGTACTTC. This translates into CASSHRTGSYEQYF.

Comments on this clone: Other DNA sequences in this sample translate to the same CDR3. The chain joins TRBV5-1 to TRBJ2-5; the match to TRBD2 covers 14 bases. The CDR3 sequence is 15 residues long. V lost 4 bases to trimming and J lost 4 bases; unmatched junction nucleotides: 3. Germline V lookup: CDR1 SGHRS, CDR2 YFSETQ. CDR3 coding DNA: TGCGCCAGCAGCCCCGGACTAGCGGGAGGAGAGACCCAGTACTTC. Translation gives CASSPGLAGGETQYF.

CDR3 region: CASSPSDRGYDNEQFF. CDR3 bases: TGTGCCAGCAGCCCTAGTGACAGGGGGTATGACAATGAGCAGTTCTTC. The chain combines TRBV7-6 with TRBJ2-1; 9 positions match TRBD1. The germline gives CDR1 SGHVS, CDR2 FNYEAQ. V lost 5 bases, J lost 5 bases, and 10 bases stayed unmatched. The CDR3 has 16 amino acids.

The CDR3 region is CSVDRDTEAFF. The DNA of the CDR3 is TGCAGCGTTGACAGGGATACTGAAGCTTTCTTT. The chain recombines TRBV29-1 with TRBJ1-1, with D perhaps TRBD1 (5 bases). The CDR3 totals 11 residues. The V gene lost 3 bases and the J gene lost 5 bases, with 7 bases spanning the gap. Germline V lookup: CDR1 SQVTM, CDR2 ANQGSEA.